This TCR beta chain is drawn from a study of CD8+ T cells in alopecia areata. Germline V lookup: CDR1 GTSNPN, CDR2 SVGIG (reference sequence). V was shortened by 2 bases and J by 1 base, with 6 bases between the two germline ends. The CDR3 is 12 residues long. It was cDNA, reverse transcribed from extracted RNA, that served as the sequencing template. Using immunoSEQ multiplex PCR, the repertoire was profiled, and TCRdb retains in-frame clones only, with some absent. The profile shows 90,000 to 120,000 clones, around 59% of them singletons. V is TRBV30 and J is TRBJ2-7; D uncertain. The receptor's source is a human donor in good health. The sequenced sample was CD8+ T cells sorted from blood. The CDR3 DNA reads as TGTGCCTGGAGTTTGACATCCTACGAGCAGTACTTC. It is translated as CAWSLTSYEQYF.